Below are 27 T cell receptor beta chains sequenced from a single sample in a study of blood T cell repertoires in COVID-19. Generated by immunoSEQ multiplex PCR, the TCRdb table keeps only in-frame clones and is missing some. The table records 120,000 to 150,000 clones, around 87% of them present only once. The sequenced sample was PBMCs or T cells enriched from blood (not recorded which). The receptors originated from a woman aged 30 to 39 with acute COVID-19.

The chain carries TRBV30 and TRBJ2-7; 8 nucleotides agree with TRBD1. The CDR3 contains 13 residues. V shed 5 bases and J 4 bases; nucleotides not matched to a gene: 7. Germline V CDR1 and CDR2: GTSNPN, SVGIG (reference sequence). The CDR3 region is CAWHRGWPYEQYF. The DNA of the CDR3 is TGTGCCTGGCACAGGGGGTGGCCTTACGAGCAGTACTTC.

The genes are TRBV28 and TRBJ2-4; D call uncertain. Trimming cost V 5 bases and J 7 bases, with 6 bases left between them. This CDR3 contains 11 residues. CDR1 and CDR2 from the germline V gene are MDHEN and SYDVKM. The CDR3 sequence is CASSLSNIQYF. CDR3 DNA sequence: TGTGCCAGCAGTCTTTCTAACATTCAGTACTTC.

A remark on this clone: The same CDR3 can be traced to other DNA sequences in this sample. The rearrangement uses TRBV7-9 and TRBJ1-1; 9 bases map to TRBD1. J was trimmed by 5 bases and V by 5 bases; bases with no gene match: 3. This CDR3 is 13 amino acids long. In germline, CDR1 is SEHNR, CDR2 FQNEAQ (reference sequence). CDR3: CASSLTGGTEAFF. The CDR3, as DNA: TGTGCCAGCAGCCTGACAGGGGGAACTGAAGCTTTCTTT. Supplemented by reference TRBV7-9 and TRBJ1-1, the full variable domain reads DTGVSQNPRHKITKRGQNVTFRCDPISEHNRLYWYRQTLGQGPEFLTYFQNEAQLEKSRLLSDRFSAERPKGSFSTLEIQRTEQGDSAMYLCASSLTGGTEAFFGQGTRLTVV.

The V gene is TRBV3-1 (or the pseudogene TRBV3-2), the J gene TRBJ1-2; D perhaps matches TRBD1 (6 bases). Germline CDR1 reads LGHDT; CDR2 reads YNNKEL (reference sequence). Trimming removed 4 bases at V and 8 bases at J, with 23 bases between. The CDR3 runs to 16 residues. In nucleotides, the CDR3 is TGTGCCAGCAGCCCACCTACCGGGGCAGGGGATAAGGGCTACACCTTC. Amino acids: CASSPPTGAGDKGYTF.

The chain links TRBV7-2 to TRBJ2-2; TRBD2 matches at 12 bases. J lost 7 bases, V lost 4 bases, and 7 bases had no gene match. Germline-derived CDR1 and CDR2 are SGHTA and FQGNSA. This CDR3 spans 16 amino acids. The CDR3 loop is CASSSTSGRSGGELFF. For the CDR3, the DNA is TGTGCCAGCAGCTCCACTAGCGGGAGGTCCGGCGGGGAGCTGTTTTTT.

With respect to this clone: At the DNA level, this CDR3 is encoded by other sequences in the same sample as well. The genes are TRBV28 and TRBJ1-2; D remains ambiguous. The CDR3 contains 13 residues. Looked up from germline, CDR1 is MDHEN and CDR2 is SYDVKM. The V and J ends lost 2 bases and 4 bases respectively, with 8 bases between them. CDR3 sequence (DNA): TGTGCCAGCAGTTTAGGGCAGCCCTATGGCTACACCTTC. It is translated as CASSLGQPYGYTF.

V and J are TRBV21-1 and TRBJ2-1; TRBD2, the table's D call, was not compared with the DNA. TRBV21-1 constitutes a pseudogene. The CDR3 totals 15 residues. DNA of the CDR3: TGTGCCAGCAAAGGGCGGGAGACGTCCTACAATGAGCAGTTCTTC. Its translation is CASKGRETSYNEQFF.

The rearrangement joins TRBV13 to TRBJ2-1, with TRBD2 matching over 9 bases. The CDR3 spans 15 residues. Germline CDR1 reads PRHDT; CDR2 reads FYEKMQ (reference sequence). Trimming at V came to 7 bases and at J to 4 bases, leaving 8 bases not matched to a gene. CDR3 residues: CASNLLAGLYNEQFF. CDR3 bases: TGTGCCAGCAACCTCCTAGCGGGGTTATACAATGAGCAGTTCTTC.

The rearrangement uses TRBV7-3 and TRBJ2-3; 7 nucleotides match TRBD2. The V segment lost 2 bases and the J segment 5 bases; nucleotides outside the gene matches: 1. The germline CDR1 and CDR2 sequences are SGHTA and FQGTGA. CDR3 length equals 13 residues. CDR3 region: CASSLAGVDTQYF. In nucleotides, the CDR3 is TGTGCCAGCAGCTTAGCGGGAGTAGATACGCAGTATTTT.

The DNA for the CDR3 is TGTGCCAGCAGCGTAGATGACAGCTTAGGCTACGAGCAGTACTTC. Its translation is CASSVDDSLGYEQYF. This sequence joins TRBV9 and TRBJ2-7, with D tentatively TRBD1 (5 bases). V was shortened by 0 bases and J by 3 bases, with 13 bases between the two germline ends. CDR3 length: 15 amino acids. Looked up from germline, CDR1 is SGDLS and CDR2 is YYNGEE.

In its sample, this clone was seen a few times. The chain combines TRBV2 with TRBJ1-6; the D is unclear. CDR1 and CDR2 (germline): SNHLY, FYNNEI. The V end was cut by 6 bases, the J end by 7 bases, with 4 bases between. CDR3 length: 11 amino acids. The CDR3 loop reads CASSQNSPLHF. The CDR3 DNA follows: TGTGCCAGCAGCCAGAATTCACCCCTCCACTTT.

This clone was observed a handful of times. The chain is built from TRBV5-4 and TRBJ2-3; 7 positions match TRBD1. The CDR3 runs to 17 residues. J lost 0 bases, V lost 4 bases, and 11 bases had no gene match. Germline V lookup: CDR1 SGHNT, CDR2 YYREEE (reference sequence). The CDR3 loop is CASSGLTGASSTDTQYF. The DNA of the CDR3 is TGTGCCAGCAGCGGACTCACAGGGGCTTCTAGCACAGATACGCAGTATTTT.

DNA for the CDR3: TGTGCCAGCAGTGAGGGGACAGTCTCTGGAAACACCATATATTTT. Translated, it gives CASSEGTVSGNTIYF. V is TRBV6-1 and J is TRBJ1-3; 7 bases are a match to TRBD1. The CDR3 has 15 amino acids. Germline CDR1 and CDR2: MNHNS and SASEGT. V shed 3 bases and J 0 bases; nucleotides not matched to a gene: 2.

This chain links TRBV3-1 (or the pseudogene TRBV3-2) with TRBJ2-3, with 8 bases aligning to TRBD2. CDR3 length: 17 residues. The ends lost 1 base at V and 2 bases at J; junction bases unmatched: 8. The germline V gene encodes CDR1 LGHDT and CDR2 YNNKEL (reference sequence). The CDR3 nucleotides read TGTGCCAGCAGCCAAGCGTATGGCGGGAGGTCCACAGATACGCAGTATTTT. Its translation is CASSQAYGGRSTDTQYF.

This chain uses TRBV28 with TRBJ2-3; D not resolved. The CDR3 sequence is 14 residues long. The ends were cut back, 10 bases at V and 0 bases at J, with 14 bases in the middle. The germline gives CDR1 MDHEN, CDR2 SYDVKM. The CDR3 reads CATSPFTSTDTQYF. CDR3 coding DNA: TGTGCCACCTCCCCGTTTACTAGCACAGATACGCAGTATTTT.

The V gene is TRBV2, the J gene TRBJ2-1, with TRBD1 matching over 7 bases. V trimming: 8 bases; J trimming: 7 bases; junction bases outside the gene matches: 11. Per germline, CDR1 SNHLY and CDR2 FYNNEI. The CDR3 runs to 14 residues. CDR3 sequence reads: CASQGQGVVNEQFF. The CDR3 nucleotides are TGTGCCAGCCAGGGGCAGGGGGTGGTGAATGAGCAGTTCTTC. Combining the CDR3 with reference TRBV2 and TRBJ2-1 gives the whole variable domain EPEVTQTPSHQVTQMGQEVILRCVPISNHLYFYWYRQILGQKVEFLVSFYNNEISEKSEIFDDQFSVERPDGSNFTLKIRSTKLEDSAMYFCASQGQGVVNEQFFGPGTRLTVL.

The chain couples TRBV5-1 to TRBJ2-7; possible D gene TRBD2, 5 bases. V shed 4 bases and J shed 2 bases, with 16 bases lying between them. CDR3 length equals 15 residues. Germline CDR1 is SGHRS and CDR2 is YFSETQ. The CDR3 loop is CASSLNGLFAYEQYF. The DNA for the CDR3 is TGCGCCAGCAGCCTAAACGGACTGTTCGCCTACGAGCAGTACTTC.

The chain links TRBV18 to TRBJ2-2; 9 bases are shared with TRBD1. There are 15 residues in the CDR3. Trimming removed 2 bases from V and 5 bases from J; junction bases left unmatched: 3. Germline loops: CDR1 KGHSH, CDR2 LQKENI. CDR3 nucleotide sequence: TGTGCCAGCTCACCATCCGGGACAGGGACCGGGGAGCTGTTTTTT. It translates to CASSPSGTGTGELFF.

Judged by abundance, this clone is medium-sized. This chain links TRBV5-1 with TRBJ2-7; D might be TRBD2 (6 bases). Germline V gene sequence: CDR1 SGHRS, CDR2 YFSETQ. The CDR3 is 14 residues long. V lost 4 bases and J lost 3, with 14 bases in between. The CDR3 DNA reads TGCGCCAGCAGCCTCGGGACTGCCCACTACGAGCAGTACTTC. Translating it yields CASSLGTAHYEQYF.

The genes are TRBV7-9 and TRBJ1-6, with 9 bases identical to TRBD1. The germline V gene has CDR1 SEHNR and CDR2 FQNEAQ (reference sequence). Unmatched junction bases numbered 3, after V lost 5 bases and J lost 7 bases. The CDR3 has 14 amino acids. The CDR3 reads CASSEQGANSPLHF. In nucleotides, the CDR3 is TGTGCCAGCAGCGAACAGGGGGCGAATTCACCCCTCCACTTT.

The chain joins TRBV5-4 to TRBJ2-1; TRBD1 matches at 11 bases. V gave up 4 bases and J gave up 2 bases; unmatched junction bases: 5. This CDR3 is 16 amino acids long. The germline V gene has CDR1 SGHNT and CDR2 YYREEE (reference sequence). CDR3 protein: CASSRGGQGAYNEQFF. CDR3 nucleotide sequence: TGTGCCAGCAGCCGAGGGGGACAGGGGGCCTACAATGAGCAGTTCTTC.

The chain combines TRBV28 with TRBJ1-2; perhaps TRBD1 as D (5 bases). Germline V lookup: CDR1 MDHEN, CDR2 SYDVKM. The CDR3 consists of 14 residues. Deletions cut 4 bases from V and 1 base from J, with 10 bases between. In DNA, the CDR3 is TGTGCCAGCAGTTCGTCAGGGATTAACTATGGCTACACCTTC. Amino acid sequence: CASSSSGINYGYTF.

This clone has a handful of counts. CDR3 nucleotides: TGTGCCAGCAGTAAAAGGGGCCGGGATTCACCCCTCCACTTT. Its translation: CASSKRGRDSPLHF. The chain links TRBV6-5 to TRBJ1-6; a weak D match, TRBD1 (5 bases). V lost 5 bases and J lost 8, with 13 bases in between. The CDR3 sequence is 14 residues long. Germline V gene sequence: CDR1 MNHEY, CDR2 SVGAGI.

The genes are TRBV5-1 and TRBJ1-1, with TRBD1 as a possible D gene (6 bases). In germline, CDR1 is SGHRS, CDR2 YFSETQ. With 0 bases removed from V and 0 bases from J, the gap between germline ends came to 18 bases. The CDR3 covers 18 residues. The CDR3: CASSLDGTPLNLNTEAFF. The CDR3 DNA reads as TGCGCCAGCAGCTTGGACGGGACACCATTAAACTTGAACACTGAAGCTTTCTTT.

CDR3 in amino acids: CASRTGPSGNTIYF. CDR3 in DNA: TGTGCCAGCAGGACAGGGCCCTCTGGAAACACCATATATTTT. The J gene is TRBJ1-3, the V gene TRBV28; 7 positions agree with TRBD1. Germline CDR1 MDHEN, CDR2 SYDVKM. The trim removed 6 bases at V and 0 bases at J, leaving 2 bases unmatched. This CDR3 spans 14 amino acids.

V usage is TRBV6-5 and J usage is TRBJ2-3; TRBD1 is a possible D gene (6 bases). V lost 3 bases and J lost 4, with 8 bases in between. The CDR3 totals 13 residues. Germline V CDR1 and CDR2: MNHEY, SVGAGI. The CDR3: CASSYSGADTQYF. In nucleotides, the CDR3 is TGTGCCAGCAGTTATTCAGGGGCAGATACGCAGTATTTT.

The chain couples TRBV15 to TRBJ1-2; 8 positions agree with TRBD1. The CDR3 extends over 15 amino acids. Losses at the gene ends were 3 bases for V and 3 bases for J; bases not matched to a gene: 6. Germline V lookup: CDR1 LNHNV, CDR2 YYDKDF (reference sequence). CDR3 sequence: CATSRGLTGDYGYTF. The CDR3, as DNA: TGTGCCACCAGCAGGGGCTTGACAGGGGACTATGGCTACACCTTC.